This T cell receptor (beta chain) was retrieved from a study of Tregs in tolerant kidney transplant recipients. Germline V gene lookup returns CDR1 DFQATT and CDR2 SNEGSKA (reference sequence). Trimming removed 3 bases at V and 0 bases at J, with 11 bases between. This CDR3 has 15 residues. The nonmyeloablative bone marrow transplants came from related graft donors, with transient mixed chimerism. Remarks on this clone: With the read ending 3 residues before the CDR3 end, the germline J gene is used to fill in that end.

Measured with immunoSEQ multiplex PCR; TCRdb has only the in-frame clones, and not every one. Listed are some 30,000 clones; approximately 1.9% falls within the top ten. This chain connects TRBV20-1 to TRBJ1-4; D not certain. The sequencing here drew on CD4+ T cells from blood (PBMCs), taken 24 months after the transplant. This receptor was obtained from a human patient who received a combined kidney and bone marrow transplant. The T cells may partly be graft donor cells. CDR3 sequence reads: CSASAYRSTNEKLFF. CDR3 DNA, as far as it was read: TGCAGTGCTAGCGCTTACAGATCAACTAATGAAAAA.